This passage covers 18 T cell receptor beta chains from one sample sequenced in a study of blood T cell repertoires in COVID-19. Data came from immunoSEQ multiplex PCR; TCRdb stores just in-frame clones and leaves some out. The sample lists 270,000 or so clones; about four fifths were seen once. The source material was peripheral blood. The receptor set was obtained from a woman between 18 and 29 years old with acute or convalescent COVID-19.

This clone was counted a single time. This chain uses TRBV1 with TRBJ2-7; TRBD2, the table's D call, was not compared with the DNA. TRBV1 is given as a pseudogene. The CDR3 is made up of 11 amino acids. The CDR3 region is CTSSHLYEQYF. DNA of the CDR3: TGCACCAGCAGCCACCTTTACGAGCAGTACTTC.

This chain joins TRBV7-9 and TRBJ2-1; 9 bases fit TRBD2. CDR1 and CDR2 from the germline V gene are SEHNR and FQNEAQ (reference sequence). The CDR3 is 20 residues long. Trimming cost V 7 bases and J 4 bases; bases outside gene matches: 23. CDR3 sequence: CASTSRRSPLAGRSYNEQFF. The CDR3 bases are TGTGCCAGCACCTCCCGTCGTTCCCCACTAGCGGGTCGTTCTTACAATGAGCAGTTCTTC. Full variable domain (missing parts from reference TRBV7-9 and TRBJ2-1): DTGVSQNPRHKITKRGQNVTFRCDPISEHNRLYWYRQTLGQGPEFLTYFQNEAQLEKSRLLSDRFSAERPKGSFSTLEIQRTEQGDSAMYLCASTSRRSPLAGRSYNEQFFGPGTRLTVL.

V usage is TRBV10-3 and J usage is TRBJ2-3, with 10 bases identical to TRBD2. V shed 6 bases, J shed 6 bases, and the junction held 9 bases outside the gene matches. CDR1 and CDR2 from the germline V gene are ENHRY and SYGVKD. This CDR3 has 15 residues. The CDR3 sequence is CAIRDLAGVGDTQYF. The CDR3, as DNA: TGTGCCATCAGAGACCTAGCGGGAGTCGGGGATACGCAGTATTTT.

This chain joins TRBV7-9 and TRBJ1-1, with 12 bases fitting TRBD1. The CDR3 has 16 residues. Unmatched junction bases numbered 2, after V lost 3 bases and J lost 0 bases. Germline V gene lookup returns CDR1 SEHNR and CDR2 FQNEAQ (reference sequence). The CDR3 nucleotides read TGTGCCAGCAGCTTGGGACAGGGGGCTGTGAACACTGAAGCTTTCTTT. It is translated as CASSLGQGAVNTEAFF.

The CDR3 is CASSIGLAGAGYEQYF. CDR3 bases: TGTGCCAGTAGTATTGGGCTAGCGGGAGCAGGGTACGAGCAGTACTTC. This chain links TRBV19 with TRBJ2-7; 10 bases line up with TRBD2. CDR1 and CDR2 (germline): LNHDA, SQIVND (reference sequence). The CDR3 totals 16 residues. V dropped 3 bases and J dropped 4; count of bases not matched to a gene: 9.

The chain has TRBV6-2 or TRBV6-3 and TRBJ1-1; unclear D gene. CDR3 length: 16 residues. CDR1 is MNHEY, CDR2 SVGEGT, per germline. Trimming left V 7 bases short and J 1 base short, with 19 bases between. CDR3 protein: CASTPLFGGGNTEAFF. The CDR3, as DNA: TGTGCCAGCACCCCCCTTTTTGGCGGTGGGAACACTGAAGCTTTCTTT.

The CDR3: CASSQNDRNYEQYF. DNA of the CDR3: TGTGCCAGCAGCCAAAACGACAGGAACTACGAGCAGTACTTC. The V and J genes are TRBV11-2 and TRBJ2-7, with D possibly matching TRBD1 (6 bases). The CDR3 length is 14 residues. Between the trimmed V and J ends, which lost 5 bases and 3 bases, there was a span of 14 bases. From germline, CDR1 is SGHAT and CDR2 FQNNGV. Using reference TRBV11-2 and TRBJ2-7 for the parts outside the CDR3, the full variable domain is EAGVAQSPRYKIIEKRQSVAFWCNPISGHATLYWYQQILGQGPKLLIQFQNNGVVDDSQLPKDRFSAERLKGVDSTLKIQPAKLEDSAVYLCASSQNDRNYEQYFGPGTRLTVT.

The CDR3 nucleotides read TGTGCCAGCACCTTAATAGCGGGAGGCACAGATACGCAGTATTTT. Amino acid sequence: CASTLIAGGTDTQYF. This chain uses TRBV27 with TRBJ2-3; 9 bases line up with TRBD2. Trimming cost V 7 bases and J 1 base; bases outside gene matches: 6. Germline values: CDR1 MNHEY, CDR2 SMNVEV (reference sequence). CDR3 length equals 15 residues.

V gene TRBV5-4 combines with J gene TRBJ2-1; the match to TRBD2 covers 12 bases. The CDR3 consists of 15 residues. Unmatched junction bases numbered 1, after V lost 4 bases and J lost 2 bases. Germline-derived CDR1 and CDR2 are SGHNT and YYREEE (reference sequence). CDR3 sequence (DNA): TGTGCCAGCAGCCCTAGCGGGAGGGCCTACAATGAGCAGTTCTTC. It is translated as CASSPSGRAYNEQFF.

This clone was seen more than once but under ten times. This chain links TRBV7-8 with TRBJ1-5; the match to TRBD1 covers 8 bases. Per the germline V gene, CDR1 is SGHVS and CDR2 is FQNEAQ. V was clipped by 2 bases and J by 9 bases; unmatched bases: 12. There are 16 residues in the CDR3. The CDR3 here is CASSLKAGGLFWPQHF. CDR3 in DNA: TGTGCCAGCAGCTTAAAGGCAGGGGGCCTCTTTTGGCCCCAGCATTTT.

This chain joins TRBV2 and TRBJ2-5, with 11 bases that match TRBD1. This CDR3 comprises 18 residues. Germline assignment: CDR1 SNHLY and CDR2 FYNNEI. V lost 2 bases to trimming and J lost 4 bases; unmatched junction nucleotides: 12. The CDR3 region is CASSERGTGGPPRETQYF. The DNA of the CDR3 is TGTGCCAGCAGTGAAAGGGGGACAGGGGGTCCCCCAAGAGAGACCCAGTACTTC.

The J gene is TRBJ2-3, the V gene TRBV29-1; 8 nucleotides match TRBD2. V was pared by 3 bases and J by 0 bases, with 8 bases of the junction left unmatched. The CDR3 spans 16 residues. Germline V lookup: CDR1 SQVTM, CDR2 ANQGSEA. CDR3 residues: CSVEGMASGSTDTQYF. CDR3 nucleotides: TGCAGCGTTGAGGGCATGGCTAGCGGGAGCACAGATACGCAGTATTTT.

The V call is TRBV28, the J call TRBJ1-6; a possible D gene is TRBD1 (5 bases). Germline CDR1 is MDHEN and CDR2 is SYDVKM. V lost 4 bases and J 9 bases, leaving 13 bases between the germline ends. The CDR3 runs 14 residues. CDR3 in amino acids: CASSSSGRASPLHF. The CDR3 DNA follows: TGTGCCAGCAGTTCCTCGGGCAGGGCTTCACCCCTCCACTTT.

The chain's CDR3 is CASSQGGTQYF. CDR3 nucleotide sequence: TGTGCCAGCAGCCAGGGGGGGACCCAGTACTTC. The rearrangement joins TRBV3-1 (or the pseudogene TRBV3-2) to TRBJ2-5; D is possibly TRBD2 (6 bases). The CDR3 is 11 residues long. Deletions cut 3 bases from V and 7 bases from J, with 6 bases between. Germline lookup yields CDR1 LGHDT and CDR2 YNNKEL (reference sequence).

The V gene is TRBV18, the J gene TRBJ1-5, with a weak D call TRBD1 (5 bases). Germline CDR1 reads KGHSH; CDR2 reads LQKENI. Trimming left V 3 bases short and J 1 base short, with 16 bases between. This CDR3 region has 17 residues. The DNA of the CDR3 is TGTGCCAGCTCACCGTCGATTCCACAGGCCAGCAATCAGCCCCAGCATTTT. This codes for CASSPSIPQASNQPQHF.

J is TRBJ1-6 and V is TRBV19; the D gene is possibly TRBD1 (6 bases). The germline CDR1 and CDR2 sequences are LNHDA and SQIVND (reference sequence). Trimming removed 8 bases at V and 7 bases at J, with 18 bases between. The CDR3 totals 15 residues. The CDR3 sequence: CASSQGAGVNSPLHF. CDR3 DNA: TGTGCCAGTTCTCAAGGGGCAGGGGTCAATTCACCCCTCCACTTT. Filled out from reference TRBV19 and TRBJ1-6, the complete variable domain reads DGGITQSPKYLFRKEGQNVTLSCEQNLNHDAMYWYRQDPGQGLRLIYYSQIVNDFQKGDIAEGYSVSREKKESFPLTVTSAQKNPTAFYLCASSQGAGVNSPLHFGNGTRLTVT.

The rearrangement links TRBV29-1 to TRBJ1-6, with D perhaps TRBD1 (6 bases). The CDR3 length is 14 residues. CDR1 is SQVTM and CDR2 is ANQGSEA in the germline V gene. V was pared by 7 bases and J by 5 bases, with 15 bases between. DNA for the CDR3: TGCAGCGCGAAGGTACAGGGCAATAATTCACCCCTCCACTTT. It encodes CSAKVQGNNSPLHF.

The J gene is TRBJ2-7, the V gene TRBV7-2; 11 bases are a match to TRBD2. V shed 5 bases and J 3 bases; nucleotides not matched to a gene: 9. This CDR3 contains 16 residues. Germline-derived CDR1 and CDR2 are SGHTA and FQGNSA. The CDR3 bases are TGTGCCAGCAGCCATCATACCACTAGCGGGAGCTACGAGCAGTACTTC. Protein: CASSHHTTSGSYEQYF.